A selection of T cell receptor beta chains follows, all from one sample in a study of blood T cell repertoires in COVID-19. Sequencing used immunoSEQ multiplex PCR; TCRdb keeps in-frame clones, though not all of them. The sample has roughly 87,000 clones; about 82% are singletons. The sample comprised peripheral blood. The receptors were sampled from a human donor in a cohort sampled during active COVID-19. CDR3s include the opening cysteine and the closing phenylalanine or tryptophan. The order of the fields is CDR3 protein, CDR3 DNA, J gene, V gene, D gene, clone size. The D gene is left open where the match is weak. Clone size is shown for a subset of rows, as once, few, many or a class of expanded clone.

CDR3 protein: CASSEGRQIAPLHF
CDR3 DNA: TGTGCCAGCAGTGAAGGCCGACAAATAGCACCCCTCCACTTT
J gene: TRBJ1-6
V gene: TRBV6-1
D gene: NA
clone size: NA

CDR3 protein: CASPQKRRNTEAFF
CDR3 DNA: TGTGCCAGCCCCCAAAAAAGGAGAAACACTGAAGCTTTCTTT
J gene: TRBJ1-1
V gene: TRBV13
D gene: NA
clone size: NA

CDR3 protein: CATSRNPRGYNSPLHF
CDR3 DNA: TGTGCCACCAGCAGAAACCCCAGAGGCTATAATTCACCCCTCCACTTT
J gene: TRBJ1-6
V gene: TRBV15
D gene: NA
clone size: NA

CDR3 protein: CATSNRQGAGELFF
CDR3 DNA: TGTGCCACCAGCAATCGACAGGGGGCCGGGGAGCTGTTTTTT
J gene: TRBJ2-2
V gene: TRBV15
D gene: TRBD1
clone size: few

CDR3 protein: CASSRTGGGSGANVLTF
CDR3 DNA: TGTGCCAGCAGCCGAACGGGAGGGGGCTCTGGGGCCAACGTCCTGACTTTC
J gene: TRBJ2-6
V gene: TRBV7-7
D gene: TRBD2
clone size: few

CDR3 protein: CASSPRTGKKETQYF
CDR3 DNA: TGTGCCAGCAGTCCAAGGACAGGGAAGAAGGAGACCCAGTACTTC
J gene: TRBJ2-5
V gene: TRBV7-6
D gene: TRBD1
clone size: NA

CDR3 protein: CASSYSQGYEQYF
CDR3 DNA: TGTGCCAGCAGTTACTCACAGGGTTACGAGCAGTACTTC
J gene: TRBJ2-7
V gene: TRBV27
D gene: NA
clone size: NA

CDR3 protein: CASNTGEVGGYTF
CDR3 DNA: TGTGCCAGTAACACAGGGGAGGTCGGAGGCTACACCTTC
J gene: TRBJ1-2
V gene: TRBV19
D gene: TRBD1
clone size: NA

CDR3 protein: CASNRDRGETQYF
CDR3 DNA: TGTGCCAGCAACAGGGACAGGGGAGAGACCCAGTACTTC
J gene: TRBJ2-5
V gene: TRBV11-1
D gene: TRBD1
clone size: NA

CDR3 protein: CASSKGAGNTEAFF
CDR3 DNA: TGTGCCAGCAGCAAGGGGGCAGGGAACACTGAAGCTTTCTTT
J gene: TRBJ1-1
V gene: TRBV3-1/TRBV3-2
D gene: TRBD1
clone size: NA

CDR3 protein: CASSFIRGHDEQFF
CDR3 DNA: TGTGCCAGCAGCTTCATCAGGGGGCACGATGAGCAGTTCTTC
J gene: TRBJ2-1
V gene: TRBV11-3
D gene: TRBD1
clone size: NA

CDR3 protein: CASSIQGYNEQFF
CDR3 DNA: TGTGCCAGCAGCATACAGGGGTATAATGAGCAGTTCTTC
J gene: TRBJ2-1
V gene: TRBV6-5
D gene: TRBD1
clone size: NA

CDR3 protein: CASSLRIGGAPNTEAFF
CDR3 DNA: TGTGCCAGTAGTCTTAGAATCGGAGGCGCTCCGAACACTGAAGCTTTCTTT
J gene: TRBJ1-1
V gene: TRBV19
D gene: NA
clone size: NA

CDR3 protein: CASSSVGLAGETQYF
CDR3 DNA: TGTGCCAGCAGCTCGGTCGGACTAGCGGGCGAGACCCAGTACTTC
J gene: TRBJ2-5
V gene: TRBV7-2
D gene: TRBD2
clone size: NA

CDR3 protein: CASSLSPSSYNEQFF
CDR3 DNA: TGTGCCAGCAGCTTGTCTCCCAGCTCCTACAATGAGCAGTTCTTC
J gene: TRBJ2-1
V gene: TRBV5-4
D gene: NA
clone size: NA

CDR3 protein: CASTLGAPNDEQFF
CDR3 DNA: TGTGCCAGCACCCTAGGAGCGCCAAACGATGAGCAGTTCTTC
J gene: TRBJ2-1
V gene: TRBV28
D gene: NA
clone size: NA

CDR3 protein: CASSLSRVGEQYF
CDR3 DNA: TGTGCCAGCAGCTTATCCAGGGTTGGCGAGCAGTACTTC
J gene: TRBJ2-7
V gene: TRBV11-2
D gene: NA
clone size: NA

CDR3 protein: CASSERGLANEKLFF
CDR3 DNA: TGCGCCAGCAGTGAGAGGGGGCTGGCTAATGAAAAACTGTTTTTT
J gene: TRBJ1-4
V gene: TRBV10-2
D gene: TRBD1
clone size: NA

CDR3 protein: CATSDLLAGDSTDTQYF
CDR3 DNA: TGTGCCACCAGTGATTTGCTAGCGGGGGATAGCACAGATACGCAGTATTTT
J gene: TRBJ2-3
V gene: TRBV24-1
D gene: TRBD2
clone size: once

CDR3 protein: CASTGEYEQYF
CDR3 DNA: TGTGCCAGCACGGGGGAGTACGAGCAGTACTTC
J gene: TRBJ2-7
V gene: TRBV2
D gene: NA
clone size: NA

CDR3 protein: CASRSTGEETQYF
CDR3 DNA: TGCGCCAGCCGGTCAACAGGGGAAGAGACCCAGTACTTC
J gene: TRBJ2-5
V gene: TRBV5-1
D gene: TRBD1
clone size: NA

CDR3 protein: CAGVSGEQGANGYTF
CDR3 DNA: TGTGCCGGCGTATCCGGCGAGCAGGGGGCGAACGGCTACACCTTC
J gene: TRBJ1-2
V gene: TRBV6-5
D gene: TRBD1
clone size: NA

CDR3 protein: CASRALAGNQETQYF
CDR3 DNA: TGTGCCAGCAGAGCCCTAGCGGGAAACCAAGAGACCCAGTACTTC
J gene: TRBJ2-5
V gene: TRBV27
D gene: TRBD2
clone size: NA

CDR3 protein: CATGGTSTDTQYF
CDR3 DNA: TGTGCCACCGGTGGAACTAGCACAGATACGCAGTATTTT
J gene: TRBJ2-3
V gene: TRBV24-1
D gene: NA
clone size: NA

CDR3 protein: CASSQGTDNTEAFF
CDR3 DNA: TGTGCCAGCAGCCAAGGGACAGATAACACTGAAGCTTTCTTT
J gene: TRBJ1-1
V gene: TRBV4-2
D gene: NA
clone size: NA

CDR3 protein: CASSLRLAGGPRPYEQYF
CDR3 DNA: TGTGCCAGCAGCCTTCGACTAGCGGGAGGGCCGAGGCCCTACGAGCAGTACTTC
J gene: TRBJ2-7
V gene: TRBV4-2
D gene: TRBD2
clone size: NA